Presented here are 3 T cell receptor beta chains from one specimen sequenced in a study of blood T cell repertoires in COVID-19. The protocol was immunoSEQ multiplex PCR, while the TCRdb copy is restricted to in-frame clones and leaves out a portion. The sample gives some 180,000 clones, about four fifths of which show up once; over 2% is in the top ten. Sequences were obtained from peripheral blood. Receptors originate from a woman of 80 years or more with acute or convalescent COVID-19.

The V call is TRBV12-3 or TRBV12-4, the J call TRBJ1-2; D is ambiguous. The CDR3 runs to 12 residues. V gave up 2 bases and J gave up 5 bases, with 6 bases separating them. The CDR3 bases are TGTGCCAGCAGTTTACTTGAGTATGGCTACACCTTC. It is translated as CASSLLEYGYTF.

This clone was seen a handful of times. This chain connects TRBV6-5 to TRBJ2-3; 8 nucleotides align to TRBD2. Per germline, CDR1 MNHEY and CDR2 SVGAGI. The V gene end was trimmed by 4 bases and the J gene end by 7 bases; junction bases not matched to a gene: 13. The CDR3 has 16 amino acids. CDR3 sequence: CASSSSVPGLGHTQYF. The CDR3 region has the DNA TGTGCCAGCAGTTCCTCCGTACCGGGACTAGGGCATACGCAGTATTTT.

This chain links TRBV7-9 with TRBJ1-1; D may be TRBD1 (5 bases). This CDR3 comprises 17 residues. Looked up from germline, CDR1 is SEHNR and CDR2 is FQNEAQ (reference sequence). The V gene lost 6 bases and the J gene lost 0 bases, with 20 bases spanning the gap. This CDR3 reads CASSQMGPGLMNTEAFF. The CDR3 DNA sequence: TGTGCCAGCAGTCAAATGGGACCGGGACTGATGAACACTGAAGCTTTCTTT.